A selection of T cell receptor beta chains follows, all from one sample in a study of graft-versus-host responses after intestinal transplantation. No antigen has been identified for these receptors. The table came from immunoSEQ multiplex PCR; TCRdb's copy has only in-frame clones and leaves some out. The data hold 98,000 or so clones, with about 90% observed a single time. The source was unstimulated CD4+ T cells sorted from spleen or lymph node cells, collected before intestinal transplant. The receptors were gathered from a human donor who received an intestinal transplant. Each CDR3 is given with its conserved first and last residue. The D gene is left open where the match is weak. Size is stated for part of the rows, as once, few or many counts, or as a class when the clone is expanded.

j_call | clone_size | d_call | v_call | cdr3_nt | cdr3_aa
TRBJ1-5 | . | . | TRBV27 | TGTGCCAGCAGTTTATTCCCGAATCAGCCCCAGCATTTT | CASSLFPNQPQHF
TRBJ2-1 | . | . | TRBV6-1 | TGTGCCAGCAGTGAAAGGATAGTTCTACCCTACAATGAGCAGTTCTTC | CASSERIVLPYNEQFF
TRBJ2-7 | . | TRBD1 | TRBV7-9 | TGTGCCAGCAGCCAAGGACAGGGGGCGCGAGAGCAGTACTTC | CASSQGQGAREQYF
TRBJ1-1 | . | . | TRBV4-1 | TGCGCCAGCAGCCAAGACAGGATTGAAGCTTTCTTT | CASSQDRIEAFF
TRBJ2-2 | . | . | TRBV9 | TGTGCCAGCAGCGTAGAAGTGGTGGAGAGCGGGGAGCTGTTTTTT | CASSVEVVESGELFF
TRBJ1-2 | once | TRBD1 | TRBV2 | TGTGCCAGCACCCTAAACAGGGGCTTCAACTATGGCTACACCTTC | CASTLNRGFNYGYTF
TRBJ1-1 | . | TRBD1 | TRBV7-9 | TGTGCCAGCAGCTTAGCGGGGGGTCAGAGACAGGGTAACACTGAAGCTTTCTTT | CASSLAGGQRQGNTEAFF
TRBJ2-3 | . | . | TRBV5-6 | TGTGCCAGCAGCTGGAGGCCTCTAGCGACTAGCACAGATACGCAGTATTTT | CASSWRPLATSTDTQYF
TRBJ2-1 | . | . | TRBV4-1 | TGCGCCAGCAGCCAAGATGTCGGCAGCTCCTACAATGAGCAGTTCTTC | CASSQDVGSSYNEQFF
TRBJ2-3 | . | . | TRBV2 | TGTGCCAGCAGTGAGGTAGATACGCAGTATTTT | CASSEVDTQYF
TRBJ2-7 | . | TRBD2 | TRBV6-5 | TGTGCCAGCAGTTTGTATATAGCGGGGGAATACGAGCAGTACTTC | CASSLYIAGEYEQYF
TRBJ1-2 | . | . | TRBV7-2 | TGTGCCAGCAGCGCCGGACAGACGAGCTACACCTTC | CASSAGQTSYTF
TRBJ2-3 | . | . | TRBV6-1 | TGTGCCAGCAGTGAAGAATGGGACACAAGCACAGATACGCAGTATTTT | CASSEEWDTSTDTQYF
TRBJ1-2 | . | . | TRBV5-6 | TGTGCCAGCAGTCTTAAAGGGCAGGAAGCGGGTGGCTACACCTTC | CASSLKGQEAGGYTF
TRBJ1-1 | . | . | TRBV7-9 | TGTGCCAGCAGCCCTCGGGACCCGGGGGGAGCTTTCTTT | CASSPRDPGGAFF
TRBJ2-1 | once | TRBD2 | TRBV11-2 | TGTGCCAGCAGCCTACTATCGGGGGGCTCCTACAATGAGCAGTTCTTC | CASSLLSGGSYNEQFF